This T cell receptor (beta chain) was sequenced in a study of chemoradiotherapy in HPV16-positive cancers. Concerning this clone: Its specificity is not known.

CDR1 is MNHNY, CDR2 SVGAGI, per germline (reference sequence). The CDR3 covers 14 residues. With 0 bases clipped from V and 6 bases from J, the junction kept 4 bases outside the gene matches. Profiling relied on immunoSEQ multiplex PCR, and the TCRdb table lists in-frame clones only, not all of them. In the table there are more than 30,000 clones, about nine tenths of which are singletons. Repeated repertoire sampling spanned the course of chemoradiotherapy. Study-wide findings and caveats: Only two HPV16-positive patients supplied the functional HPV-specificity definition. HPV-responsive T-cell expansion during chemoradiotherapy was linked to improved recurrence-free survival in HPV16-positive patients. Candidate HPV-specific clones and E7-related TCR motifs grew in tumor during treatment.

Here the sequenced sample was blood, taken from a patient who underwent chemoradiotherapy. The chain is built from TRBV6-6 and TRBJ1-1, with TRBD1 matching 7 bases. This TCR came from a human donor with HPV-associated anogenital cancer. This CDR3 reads CASSYSSQGAEAFF. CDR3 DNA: TGTGCCAGCAGTTACTCTAGTCAGGGGGCTGAAGCTTTCTTT.